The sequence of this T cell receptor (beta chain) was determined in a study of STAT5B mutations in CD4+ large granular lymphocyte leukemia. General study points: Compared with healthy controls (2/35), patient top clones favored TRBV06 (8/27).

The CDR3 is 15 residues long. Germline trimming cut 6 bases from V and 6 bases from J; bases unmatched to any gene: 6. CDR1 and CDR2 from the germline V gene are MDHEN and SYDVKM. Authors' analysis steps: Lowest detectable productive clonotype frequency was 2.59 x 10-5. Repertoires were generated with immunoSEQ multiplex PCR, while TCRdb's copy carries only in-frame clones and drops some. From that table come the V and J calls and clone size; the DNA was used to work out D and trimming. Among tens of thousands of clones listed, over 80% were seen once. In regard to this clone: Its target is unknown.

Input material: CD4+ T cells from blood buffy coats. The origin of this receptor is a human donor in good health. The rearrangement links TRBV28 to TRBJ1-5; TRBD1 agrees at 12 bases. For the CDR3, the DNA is TGTGCCAGCAGGTTCGGGGACAGGGGGCTTCAGCCCCAGCATTTT. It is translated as CASRFGDRGLQPQHF.